One and the same sample provided the 7 T cell receptor beta chains below, sequenced in a study of blood T cell repertoires in COVID-19. TCRdb keeps only in-frame clones here, not all; method: immunoSEQ multiplex PCR. The sample carries 95,000 to 150,000 clones, around four fifths recorded once. The specimen sequenced was peripheral blood. These receptors all come from a human donor in a cohort sampled during active COVID-19.

This rearrangement joins TRBV7-9 to TRBJ2-3; 9 bases align to TRBD2. Per germline, CDR1 SEHNR and CDR2 FQNEAQ (reference sequence). The CDR3 extends over 16 amino acids. J gave up 1 base and V 2 bases, and 4 bases lay outside the gene matches. The chain's CDR3 is CASSLSPSGGTDTQYF. As DNA, the CDR3 is TGTGCCAGCAGCTTATCCCCTAGCGGGGGCACAGATACGCAGTATTTT.

This chain connects TRBV19 to TRBJ2-5, with TRBD1 identical over 7 bases. Germline V lookup: CDR1 LNHDA, CDR2 SQIVND (reference sequence). The length of the CDR3 is 13 residues. Trimming at V came to 4 bases and at J to 4 bases, leaving 3 bases not matched to a gene. CDR3 sequence: CASSTTGPETQYF. CDR3 coding DNA: TGTGCCAGTAGTACGACAGGGCCAGAGACCCAGTACTTC.

The chain employs TRBV5-5 and TRBJ2-7; tentative D call: TRBD1 (5 bases). V was cut by 4 bases and J by 3 bases, with 8 bases left in between. Germline CDR1 SGHKS, CDR2 YYEKEE (reference sequence). The CDR3 runs 12 residues. The chain's CDR3 is CASSPQGYEQYF. Here the CDR3 DNA reads TGTGCCAGCAGCCCCCAGGGCTACGAGCAGTACTTC. Variable domain in full (rest from reference TRBV5-5 and TRBJ2-7): DAGVTQSPTHLIKTRGQQVTLRCSPISGHKSVSWYQQVLGQGPQFIFQYYEKEERGRGNFPDRFSARQFPNYSSELNVNALLLGDSALYLCASSPQGYEQYFGPGTRLTVT.

The chain is built from TRBV10-1 and TRBJ2-2; a possible D gene is TRBD1 (5 bases). The CDR3 spans 15 residues. V was shortened by 0 bases and J by 2 bases, with 7 bases between the two germline ends. CDR1 is WNHNN, CDR2 SYGVQD, per germline (reference sequence). The CDR3 is CASSESTENTGELFF. The CDR3 DNA sequence: TGCGCCAGCAGTGAGTCGACAGAAAACACCGGGGAGCTGTTTTTT.

CDR3 loop: CASAEGTSVAGANVLTF. The CDR3 DNA is TGTGCCTCGGCGGAAGGGACTAGCGTCGCCGGGGCCAACGTCCTGACTTTC. This chain joins TRBV19 and TRBJ2-6; 10 nucleotides agree with TRBD2. Germline V gene data show CDR1 as LNHDA and CDR2 as SQIVND (reference sequence). The junction had 14 bases not matched to a gene; V was cut back by 11 bases and J by 4 bases. The CDR3 totals 17 residues.

This sequence joins TRBV15 and TRBJ1-6; no clear D. This CDR3 region has 12 residues. Deletions cut 5 bases from V and 6 bases from J, with 5 bases between. Germline V gene data show CDR1 as LNHNV and CDR2 as YYDKDF (reference sequence). The CDR3 coding sequence is TGTGCCACCAGCTTCGTTAATTCACCCCTCCACTTT. Translated, it gives CATSFVNSPLHF.

The chain employs TRBV6-4 and TRBJ1-4; D is uncertain. V gave up 6 bases and J gave up 8 bases, with 7 bases separating them. Per germline, CDR1 MRHNA and CDR2 SNTAGT. The CDR3 extends over 11 amino acids. Here the CDR3 DNA reads TGTGCCAGCAGGGGAGGGGAAAAACTGTTTTTT. Translated: CASRGGEKLFF.